This TCR beta chain was identified during a study of CD8 T cells in ankylosing spondylitis. One entry per CDR3 protein results from TCRdb running MiXCR on the 5' RACE reads. This sample has 150,000 to 200,000 distinct CDR3 sequences; about 18% occur once, and the top ten carry roughly 8%. This clonotype was detected many times. Its specificity is not known. Findings of the study overall: Earlier studies detected some motif variants in reactive arthritis synovial fluid and blood.

This CDR3 has 13 residues. Trimming took off 7 bases at V and 8 bases at J, with 15 bases between the two ends. Germline V CDR1 and CDR2: DFQATT, SNEGSKA (reference sequence). The sequencing input was blood, either unsorted or a sorted T cell fraction (not recorded which). The gene calls are TRBV20-1 and TRBJ1-6; possible D gene TRBD1, 5 bases. The receptor was derived from a male donor with ankylosing spondylitis or in good health (not recorded which). The CDR3 bases are TGCAGTGGGTTGTCAGGGATTTATTCACCCCTCCACTTT. Translated, it gives CSGLSGIYSPLHF.